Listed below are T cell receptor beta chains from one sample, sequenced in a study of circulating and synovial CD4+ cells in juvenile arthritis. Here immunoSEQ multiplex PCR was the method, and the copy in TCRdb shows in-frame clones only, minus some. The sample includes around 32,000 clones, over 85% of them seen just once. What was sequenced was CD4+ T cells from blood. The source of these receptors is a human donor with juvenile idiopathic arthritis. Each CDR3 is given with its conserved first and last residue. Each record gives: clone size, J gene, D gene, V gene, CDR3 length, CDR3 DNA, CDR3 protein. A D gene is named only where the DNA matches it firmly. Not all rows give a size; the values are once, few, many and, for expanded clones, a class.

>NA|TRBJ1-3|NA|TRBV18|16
TGTGCCAGCTCACCACCGAGGGCTTTCTCTGGAAACACCATATATTTT
CASSPPRAFSGNTIYF
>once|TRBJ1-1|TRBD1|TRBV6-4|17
TGTGCCAGACCCCTCTGCGGGACAGGGGGCCGTTGGACTGAAGCTTTCTTT
CARPLCGTGGRWTEAFF
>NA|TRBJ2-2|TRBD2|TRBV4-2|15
TGTGCCAGCAGCCCGGGACTAGTAGTCGCCGGGGAGCTGTTTTTT
CASSPGLVVAGELFF
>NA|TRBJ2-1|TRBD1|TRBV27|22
TGTGCCAGCAGTTTACGGGATGTCTTGACAGGGGGCGCCAGAAGCTCCTACAATGAGCAGTTCTTC
CASSLRDVLTGGARSSYNEQFF
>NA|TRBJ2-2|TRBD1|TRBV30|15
TGTGCCTCCAAAGACAGGGGAAGAAACACCGGGGAGCTGTTTTTT
CASKDRGRNTGELFF
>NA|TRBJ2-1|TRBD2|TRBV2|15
TGTGCCAGCAGAGAGAGCGGGAGCTACTACAATGAGCAGTTCTTC
CASRESGSYYNEQFF
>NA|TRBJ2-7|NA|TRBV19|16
TGTGCCAGTAGCCCTGGCGGCGGGCGACTCTCCTACGAGCAGTACTTC
CASSPGGGRLSYEQYF
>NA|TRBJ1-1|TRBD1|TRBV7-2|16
TGTGCCAGCAGCTTAGCTCCCGCCCGGCAGGGGGCCAGTGCTTTCTTT
CASSLAPARQGASAFF
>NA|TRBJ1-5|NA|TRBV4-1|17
TGCGCCAGCAGACAAGATGGGAGGGGGGCCCGCAATCAGCCCCAGCATTTT
CASRQDGRGARNQPQHF
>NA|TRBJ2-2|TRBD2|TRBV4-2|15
TGTGCCAGCAGCCTGGGACTAGCGCCCACCGGGGAGCTGTTTTTT
CASSLGLAPTGELFF
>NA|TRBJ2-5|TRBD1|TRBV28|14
TGTGCCAGCAGTACCGGGACAGGGGTCGAGACCCAGTACTTC
CASSTGTGVETQYF
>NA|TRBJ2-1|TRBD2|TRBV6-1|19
TGTGCCAGCAGTGAGGTACTAGCGGGAGGCCTCAGCTCCTACAATGAGCAGTTCTTC
CASSEVLAGGLSSYNEQFF
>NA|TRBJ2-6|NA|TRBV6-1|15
TGTGCCAGCAGCCTCGAGAGGACTGGGGCCAACGTCCTGACTTTC
CASSLERTGANVLTF
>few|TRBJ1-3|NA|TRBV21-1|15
TGTGCCAGCAGCAAAGATTGGACAACTGGAAACACCATATATTTT
CASSKDWTTGNTIYF
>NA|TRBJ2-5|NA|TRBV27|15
TGTGCCAGCAGTTTGAATAGCCCACCATCGGAGACCCAGTACTTC
CASSLNSPPSETQYF
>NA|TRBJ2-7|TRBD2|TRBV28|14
TGTGCCAGCAGTCTTAGCGGGGCCTCCGCCGAGCAGTACTTC
CASSLSGASAEQYF
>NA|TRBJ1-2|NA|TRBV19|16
TGTGCCAGTAGTACCTCGGACGTAGCGGGTACCTATGGCTACACCTTC
CASSTSDVAGTYGYTF
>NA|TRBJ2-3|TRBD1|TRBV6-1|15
TGTGCCAGCAGTGAGGGGACAGGGTACACAGATACGCAGTATTTT
CASSEGTGYTDTQYF
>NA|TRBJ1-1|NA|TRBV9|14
TGTGCCAGCACCGACAGTCACTTGAACACTGAAGCTTTCTTT
CASTDSHLNTEAFF
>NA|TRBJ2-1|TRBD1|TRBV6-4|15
TGTGCCAGCAGCCGACAGGGGGGAACCTCAATGGAGCAGTTCTTC
CASSRQGGTSMEQFF
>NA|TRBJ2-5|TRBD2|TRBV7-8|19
TGTGCCAGCAGCTTAGGCAGGACTAGCGGGAGTGGGGCCCAAGAGACCCAGTACTTC
CASSLGRTSGSGAQETQYF
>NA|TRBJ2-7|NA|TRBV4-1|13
TGCGCCAGCAGCCAAGAGCCGGGGTACGAGCAGTACTTC
CASSQEPGYEQYF
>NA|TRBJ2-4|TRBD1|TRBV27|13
TGTGCCAGCAGTTCAGACAGGGGAAACATTCAGTACTTC
CASSSDRGNIQYF
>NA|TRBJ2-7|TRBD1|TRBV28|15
TGTGCCAGCAGTAAGGACAGGACGACTACCTACGAGCAGTACTTC
CASSKDRTTTYEQYF
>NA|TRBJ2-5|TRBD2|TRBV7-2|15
TGTGCCAGCAGCTTAGGACTAGCCCACAAAGAGACCCAGTACTTC
CASSLGLAHKETQYF
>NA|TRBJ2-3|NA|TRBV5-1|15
TGCGCCAGCAGCCGGGACACAGCTAGCACAGATACGCAGTATTTT
CASSRDTASTDTQYF
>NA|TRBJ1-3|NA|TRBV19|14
TGTGCCAGTAGGGGCAGCCACTCTGGAAACACCATATATTTT
CASRGSHSGNTIYF
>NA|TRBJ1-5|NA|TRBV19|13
TGTGCCAGTAGTGACTATAGCAATCAGCCCCAGCATTTT
CASSDYSNQPQHF
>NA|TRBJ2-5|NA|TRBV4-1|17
TGCGCCAGCAGCCAAGGGGAGACGACTCTCCTCGAGCAGACCCAGTACTTC
CASSQGETTLLEQTQYF
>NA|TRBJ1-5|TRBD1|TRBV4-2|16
TGTGCCAGCAGCCGAACCGGGACAGGGGTAGGGAAGCCCCAGCATTTT
CASSRTGTGVGKPQHF
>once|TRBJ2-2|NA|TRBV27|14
TGTGCCAGCAGCCGGGAGTGGAACACCGGGGAGCTGTTTTTT
CASSREWNTGELFF
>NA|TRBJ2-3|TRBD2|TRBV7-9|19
TGTGCCAGCAGCTTGGGACGAATGACTAGCGGCCTTAGCACAGATACGCAGTATTTT
CASSLGRMTSGLSTDTQYF
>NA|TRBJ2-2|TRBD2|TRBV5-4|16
TGTGCCAGCAGCACGCCGGGACTAGCGGGAGCCGGGGAGCTGTTTTTT
CASSTPGLAGAGELFF
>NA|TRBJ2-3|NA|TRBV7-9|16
TGTGCCAGCAGAAGGTCAGCGGGTGCCGGCACAGATACGCAGTATTTT
CASRRSAGAGTDTQYF
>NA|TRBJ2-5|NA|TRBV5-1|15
TGCGCCAGCGCGACCCGCGGGACGAGCCAAGAGACCCAGTACTTC
CASATRGTSQETQYF
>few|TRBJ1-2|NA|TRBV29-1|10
TGCAGCGTTGATGAGAGTGGCTACACCTTC
CSVDESGYTF
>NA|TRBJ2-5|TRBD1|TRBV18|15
TGTGCCAGCTCATTTACCGGGACAGTGGGAGAGACCCAGTACTTC
CASSFTGTVGETQYF
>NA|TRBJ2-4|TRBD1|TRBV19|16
TGTGCCAGTAGTGACCCGGGACAGGGTGGCAAAAACATTCAGTACTTC
CASSDPGQGGKNIQYF
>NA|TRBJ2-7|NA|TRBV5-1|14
TGCGCCAGCAGCCCTAGACAGAGCTCCTACGAGCAGTACTTC
CASSPRQSSYEQYF
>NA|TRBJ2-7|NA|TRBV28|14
TGTGCCAGCAGTTTAGCCCTAGCTCCCTACGAGCAGTACTTC
CASSLALAPYEQYF
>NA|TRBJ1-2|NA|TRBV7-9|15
TGTGCCAGCAGCTTACCGTTATATTCTAACTATGGCTACACCTTC
CASSLPLYSNYGYTF
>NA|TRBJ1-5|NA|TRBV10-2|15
TGCGCCAGCAGTGAGAAGGGAGGCCAAAATCAGCCCCAGCATTTT
CASSEKGGQNQPQHF
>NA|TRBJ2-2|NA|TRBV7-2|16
TGTGCCAGCAGCTCCCCGGGACTGGCGAACACCGGGGAGCTGTTTTTT
CASSSPGLANTGELFF
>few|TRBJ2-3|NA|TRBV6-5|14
TGTGCCAGCAGTTTTCACGGTACCACAGATACGCAGTATTTT
CASSFHGTTDTQYF
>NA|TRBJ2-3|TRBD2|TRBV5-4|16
TGTGCCAGCAGCCCCAGCCCTAGCGGGAGAACAGATACGCAGTATTTT
CASSPSPSGRTDTQYF
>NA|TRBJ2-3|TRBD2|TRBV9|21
TGTGCCAGCAGCGTCTCCCTCGACAGGCCTAGCGGGAGTGGGAGAATAGATACGCAGTATTTT
CASSVSLDRPSGSGRIDTQYF
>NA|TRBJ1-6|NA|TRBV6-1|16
TGTGCCAGCAGTGAATCTCCCGACGGGGGGTTTTCACCCCTCCACTTT
CASSESPDGGFSPLHF
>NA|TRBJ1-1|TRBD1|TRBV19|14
TGTGCCAGTAGTTCACTCCGACAGGGTACTGAAGCTTTCTTT
CASSSLRQGTEAFF
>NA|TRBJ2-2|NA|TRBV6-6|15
TGTGCCAGCAGTTCCACCCCGGGGTTTGGCGGGGAGCTGTTTTTT
CASSSTPGFGGELFF
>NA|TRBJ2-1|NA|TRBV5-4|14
TGTGCCAGCAGCTTCCTAGGTCCTTTTAATGAGCAGTTCTTC
CASSFLGPFNEQFF
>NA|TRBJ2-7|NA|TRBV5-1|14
TGCGCCAGCAGCTCCCAGGGGATACCCTACGAGCAGTACTTC
CASSSQGIPYEQYF
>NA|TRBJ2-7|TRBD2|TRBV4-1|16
TGCGCCAGCAGCCAAGGACTAGCGGGAGAGGCCTACGAGCAGTACTTC
CASSQGLAGEAYEQYF
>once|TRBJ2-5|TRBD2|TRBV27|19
TGTGCCAGCAGCCGTTTTGGGGGGGCTAGCGGGAGGGCCCAAGAGACCCAGTACTTC
CASSRFGGASGRAQETQYF